These T cell receptor beta chains were read from a single sample in a study of blood T cells in healthy people across ages. A single record per CDR3 protein comes from TCRdb applying MiXCR to the 5' RACE reads. This sample has around 1,100,000 distinct CDR3 sequences, with approximately 38% found just once. Sequencing was carried out using blood. The receptor source for this set is a man aged 18 to 30 in good health. CDR3s include the opening cysteine and the closing phenylalanine or tryptophan. A D gene is named only where the DNA matches it firmly. A clone size is listed for some rows: how often the clone was seen (once, few, many), or a class if it is expanded.

TRBJ1-2,-,TRBV30,-,TGTGCCATTTCAGTGACAGGCCTCACCTATGGCCACACCTTC,CAISVTGLTYGHTF
TRBJ1-2,few,TRBV20-1,TRBD1,TGCAGTGCCCCGACAGGGTCCGGTGGCTACACCTTC,CSAPTGSGGYTF
TRBJ2-3,few,TRBV4-1,TRBD2,TGCGCCAGCCTATCGGGGGGAGATACGCAGTATTTT,CASLSGGDTQYF
TRBJ2-3,-,TRBV10-3,-,TGTGCCATCAGTGAGCCCCAAGCAAACATTGATACGCAGTATTTT,CAISEPQANIDTQYF
TRBJ2-6,-,TRBV28,-,TGTGCCACCAAAACAGGCGGAGGGGCCAACGTCCTGACTTTC,CATKTGGGANVLTF
TRBJ1-1,few,TRBV7-2,-,TGTGCCAGCAGCTTAGATAGGTCTGAAGCTTTCTTT,CASSLDRSEAFF
TRBJ2-5,-,TRBV19,-,TGTGCCAGTAAATCCCCAGGGATGGTGACCCAGTACTTC,CASKSPGMVTQYF
TRBJ1-2,-,TRBV3-1,-,TGTGCCAGCAGCCCGCCCGCGTCCGCTAACTATGCCTACACCTTC,CASSPPASANYAYTF
TRBJ2-3,-,TRBV12-3/TRBV12-4,-,TGTGCCAGCAGTTTTTTTCAGGTCACAGATACGCAGTATTTT,CASSFFQVTDTQYF
TRBJ2-3,many,TRBV27,-,TGTGCCAGCAGTTTAGGGTCGGCTAACACAGATACGCAGTATTTT,CASSLGSANTDTQYF
TRBJ1-2,-,TRBV4-3,-,TGCGCCAGCAGCCAAGATCGCGGCGGATCATTCTATGGCTACACCTTC,CASSQDRGGSFYGYTF
TRBJ1-5,-,TRBV24-1,-,TGTGCCACCAGTGATTTCACAGGGCCTCATAGCAATCAGCCCCAGCATTTT,CATSDFTGPHSNQPQHF
TRBJ1-5,few,TRBV6-2/TRBV6-3,-,TGTGCCAGCGTGGCGGACAGCAATCAGCCCCAGCATTTT,CASVADSNQPQHF
TRBJ1-5,-,TRBV2,TRBD1,TGTGCCAGCAGCACAGGGGGGTTGAGCAATCAGCCCCAGCATTTT,CASSTGGLSNQPQHF
TRBJ2-1,-,TRBV2,-,TGTGCCAGCAGTTTTGGGGAGCAGTTCTTC,CASSFGEQFF
TRBJ1-6,many,TRBV7-8,-,TGTGCCAGCAGCTTACGTCAGACACCCCTCCACTTT,CASSLRQTPLHF
TRBJ1-2,-,TRBV12-3/TRBV12-4,-,TGTGCCAGCACCGCCGCCCCGGGTCGCGGCTACACCTTC,CASTAAPGRGYTF
TRBJ1-1,-,TRBV5-5,-,TGTGCCAGCAGCTTTACACCGGGCGAAGCTTTCTTT,CASSFTPGEAFF
TRBJ1-2,few,TRBV20-1,TRBD1,TGCAGTGCCCTACCGGCCTGGACAGGCCCTAACTATGGCTACACCTTC,CSALPAWTGPNYGYTF
TRBJ2-2,-,TRBV29-1,-,TGCAGCGTTGCTGGGGTAGATGGCGGGGAGCTGTTTTTT,CSVAGVDGGELFF
TRBJ1-1,-,TRBV6-5,-,TGTGCCAGCAGTTACGTTGGGGGGAACACTGAAGCTTTCTTT,CASSYVGGNTEAFF
TRBJ2-2,-,TRBV10-3,-,TGTGCCATCACGGAGAGCCCGAACACCGGGGAGCTGTTTTTT,CAITESPNTGELFF
TRBJ2-3,few,TRBV12-3/TRBV12-4,TRBD2,TGTGCCAGCAGTTTTACAGCGGGGGGGCCCAATACGCAGTATTTT,CASSFTAGGPNTQYF
TRBJ1-5,many,TRBV5-1,-,TGCGCCAGCAGCTTGGAATCCAATCAGCCCCAGCATTTT,CASSLESNQPQHF
TRBJ1-2,-,TRBV12-3/TRBV12-4,-,TGTGCCAGCAGCACAAGATGGACCCTCTATGGCTACACCTTC,CASSTRWTLYGYTF
TRBJ1-6,few,TRBV5-1,-,TGCGCCAGCAGCCTAACACCGAGCTCCTATAATTCACCCCTCCACTTT,CASSLTPSSYNSPLHF